This is a list of T cell receptor beta chains from one sample in a study of cytomegalovirus exposure and HLA in healthy donors. Profiling relied on immunoSEQ multiplex PCR, and the TCRdb table lists in-frame clones only, not all of them. The table records 150,000 to 200,000 clones, about nine tenths of them present only once. The specimen sequenced was PBMCs. The receptors shown here come from a woman in her thirties in good health and CMV-seronegative. Each CDR3 is given with its conserved first and last residue.

j_call	v_call	cdr3_aa
TRBJ1-1	TRBV9	CASSLVTGNTEAFF
TRBJ2-3	TRBV7-9	CASSFGRSQDTQYF
TRBJ2-5	TRBV7-2	CASSLDPAAKTQYF
TRBJ2-5	TRBV6-1	CASSETRAGGVGETQYF
TRBJ2-4	TRBV6-1	CASSEGMGGPKNIQYF
TRBJ1-1	TRBV5-1	CASRSTGTMNTEAFF
TRBJ1-4	TRBV18	CASSPPVRDRGEKLFF
TRBJ1-2	TRBV9	CASSPNQIFGGYTF
TRBJ1-6	TRBV19	CASSAGTGLSYSPLHF
TRBJ2-1	TRBV7-3	CASSFQGRTAEQFF
TRBJ1-2	TRBV2	CASSFSTDGYTF
TRBJ1-1	TRBV28	CASSPLQGWRTEAFF
TRBJ2-1	TRBV19	CASSSNPYNEQFF
TRBJ2-1	TRBV9	CASSVIGTVNNEQFF
TRBJ1-2	TRBV7-2	CASSFLDRGPGYTF
TRBJ1-2	TRBV7-2	CASSSDGTGDFGYTF
TRBJ1-6	TRBV5-1	CASSSDSDNSPLHF
TRBJ2-3	TRBV6-6	CASSYNLAGTDTQYF
TRBJ2-3	TRBV4-3	CASSQVISGYGTDTQYF
TRBJ2-5	TRBV10-3	CAASSIGGFQETQYF
TRBJ2-3	TRBV5-4	CASPVRGTDTQYF
TRBJ1-5	TRBV7-8	CASSPTGGMSNQPQHF
TRBJ1-2	TRBV11-1	CASSLAPAVPPHYGYTF
TRBJ2-7	TRBV5-8	CASSSTFRKQYF
TRBJ1-2	TRBV6-5	CASSDAGHYGYTF
TRBJ1-3	TRBV2	CASSRTGTQRSGNTIYF
TRBJ2-7	TRBV29-1	CSVGQGAPVVEQYF
TRBJ1-4	TRBV6-1	CASSLSDTNEKLFF
TRBJ1-1	TRBV6-5	CASRDRVGTEAFF
TRBJ2-5	TRBV2	CASRWEETQYF
TRBJ1-2	TRBV7-6	CASSLDAGSRYGYTF
TRBJ2-1	TRBV19	CASSGGNPSNEQFF
TRBJ1-2	TRBV4-1	CASSGSGDRGIYGYTF
TRBJ1-5	TRBV4-3	CASSQDLRGNQPQHF
TRBJ1-2	TRBV28	CASRPQGANGYTF
TRBJ2-7	TRBV4-2	CASSQAPRDSSYEQYF
TRBJ2-5	TRBV25-1	CASSEDRRQETQYF
TRBJ2-1	TRBV20-1	CSAGYNEQFF
TRBJ2-3	TRBV6-4	CASSDSGQATDTQYF
TRBJ1-1	TRBV7-2	CASSLAMAPTGTEAFF
TRBJ1-2	TRBV6-5	CASSLQRGVGDGYTF
TRBJ2-7	TRBV5-5	CASSLDIYEQYF
TRBJ2-7	TRBV27	CASSLGITYEQYF
TRBJ1-1	TRBV28	CASRRFGTEAFF
TRBJ1-1	TRBV6-5	CASSYQGRIEAFF
TRBJ1-3	TRBV2	CASSEASTGRTGNTIYF
TRBJ2-3	TRBV9	CASSVISGGSTDTQYF
TRBJ2-5	TRBV20-1	CSAVGETQYF
TRBJ2-7	TRBV10-3	CAIGGSSYEQYF
TRBJ2-2	TRBV11-3	CASSSPSGRFHGELFF
TRBJ1-1	TRBV29-1	CSVEQGNTEAFF
TRBJ2-1	TRBV9	CASSPRTSGAYNEQFF
TRBJ2-7	TRBV19	CASSISASGPTSSYEQYF
TRBJ1-3	TRBV29-1	CSATGGNTIYF
TRBJ1-1	TRBV6-5	CASSYSKVTTEAFF
TRBJ2-7	TRBV7-2	CASSSGRALASYEQYF
TRBJ1-4	TRBV28	CASSTGQGAGSETLKLFF
TRBJ2-7	TRBV7-8	CASSPGQGFEQYF